The clone carrying this T cell receptor beta chain was counted once. What it binds is not known. PCR was performed a second time for about 6 to 12 cycles using a sample-barcoded 5' primer and a J-beta primer mix. Every molecule of cDNA carried a tag from a template-switch adaptor with 12 random nucleotides. TCRdb re-analysed the 5' RACE reads in MiXCR, keeping a single row per CDR3 protein. The sample lists hundreds of thousands of distinct CDR3 sequences, around 48% occurring once. This sample is part of a study of blood T cells in healthy people across ages. Findings and limits, study-wide: Naive T cell percentage and TCR beta diversity correlated strongly. Getting older went along with TCR beta diversity per million T cells dropping roughly linearly. Naive and antigen-experienced cells were not separated, limiting conclusive comparison.

The CDR3 is 18 residues long. Per germline, CDR1 SEHNR and CDR2 FQNEAQ (reference sequence). After removal of 0 bases from V and 4 bases from J, the junction contained 11 bases not matched to a gene. This chain uses TRBV7-9 with TRBJ1-5; 8 positions agree with TRBD1. This TCR derives from a man aged 30 to 39 in good health. Sequenced input: blood. The CDR3 coding sequence is TGTGCCAGCAGCTTAGCTGTTAGCAGGGGGCGAGGAAATCAGCCCCAGCATTTT. Encoded protein: CASSLAVSRGRGNQPQHF.